Each of the 13 T cell receptor beta chains below was sequenced from the same sample in a study of cytomegalovirus exposure and HLA in healthy donors. Clones were sequenced by immunoSEQ multiplex PCR, and TCRdb holds only the in-frame ones, with some missing. The sample records around 120,000 clones, about 85% being singletons. What was sequenced was PBMCs. These receptors all stem from a man younger than 30 in good health and CMV-seropositive.

V and J are TRBV25-1 and TRBJ1-1; D is unresolved. Germline V gene sequence: CDR1 MGHDK, CDR2 SYGVNS. V gave up 2 bases and J gave up 1 base, with 14 bases separating them. This CDR3 spans 16 amino acids. In DNA, the CDR3 is TGTGCCAGCAGTGAAACAAAGCGGACCCCGAACACTGAAGCTTTCTTT. It yields the protein CASSETKRTPNTEAFF.

The gene calls are TRBV10-3 and TRBJ2-7, with a weak D call TRBD1 (5 bases). The length of the CDR3 is 18 residues. Germline values: CDR1 ENHRY, CDR2 SYGVKD. Deletions cut 6 bases from V and 3 bases from J, with 27 bases between. In DNA, the CDR3 is TGTGCCATCAGCCTTCTATTTTCCAGGGTCCCCGTATACTACGAGCAGTACTTC. Translated, it gives CAISLLFSRVPVYYEQYF.

V is TRBV11-2 and J is TRBJ1-5, with 8 bases that match TRBD1. Per germline, CDR1 SGHAT and CDR2 FQNNGV. CDR3 length: 13 residues. The V segment lost 0 bases and the J segment 8 bases; nucleotides outside the gene matches: 0. The chain's CDR3 is CASSLETGEPQHF. The CDR3 DNA follows: TGTGCCAGCAGCTTAGAGACAGGGGAGCCCCAGCATTTT.

V usage is TRBV30 and J usage is TRBJ1-1; no firm D call. Deletions cut 0 bases from V and 0 bases from J, with 8 bases between. Germline assignment: CDR1 GTSNPN and CDR2 SVGIG (reference sequence). The CDR3 spans 14 residues. CDR3 sequence: CAWSVSVMNTEAFF. The CDR3 DNA reads TGTGCCTGGAGTGTATCGGTCATGAACACTGAAGCTTTCTTT.

This sequence joins TRBV7-8 and TRBJ1-1; 7 positions agree with TRBD1. With 5 bases clipped from V and 3 bases from J, the junction kept 12 bases outside the gene matches. Germline loops: CDR1 SGHVS, CDR2 FQNEAQ. The CDR3 contains 16 residues. CDR3 protein: CASSPRTGWRDTEAFF. Here the CDR3 DNA reads TGTGCCAGCAGCCCACGGACAGGCTGGAGGGACACTGAAGCTTTCTTT.

CDR3: CASSERGFATNEKLFF. In DNA form, the CDR3 reads TGTGCCAGCAGTGAAAGAGGGTTTGCAACTAATGAAAAACTGTTTTTT. V is TRBV2 and J is TRBJ1-4; unclear D gene. The V end lost 2 bases, the J end lost 0 bases, and 10 bases lay between the germline ends. The germline V gene encodes CDR1 SNHLY and CDR2 FYNNEI. This CDR3 has 16 residues.

The chain uses TRBV28 and TRBJ2-2; 7 bases align to TRBD1. In germline, CDR1 is MDHEN, CDR2 SYDVKM. The CDR3 length is 16 residues. Trimming took 5 bases from V and 6 from J; bases not matched to a gene: 12. CDR3 DNA sequence: TGTGCCAGCAGTCACCTGGAAACAGGGGTACCCGGGGAGCTGTTTTTT. This sequence encodes CASSHLETGVPGELFF.

J is TRBJ2-3 and V is TRBV4-2; 10 bases agree with TRBD2. V was clipped by 1 base and J by 5 bases; unmatched bases: 6. Looked up from germline, CDR1 is LGHNA and CDR2 is YNFKEQ. CDR3 length equals 16 residues. CDR3 bases: TGTGCCAGCAGCCAAGCACCAATAGCGGGGGGAGATACGCAGTATTTT. Its protein product is CASSQAPIAGGDTQYF.

The gene calls are TRBV5-1 and TRBJ1-1; the D gene is possibly TRBD1 (6 bases). The CDR3 sequence is 14 residues long. Deletions cut 5 bases from V and 3 bases from J, with 14 bases between. Germline V gene sequence: CDR1 SGHRS, CDR2 YFSETQ. Here the CDR3 DNA reads TGCGCCAGCAGAGCGATACAGGGTTACACTGAAGCTTTCTTT. Amino acids: CASRAIQGYTEAFF.

This rearrangement joins TRBV19 to TRBJ1-2; D unclear. Germline assignment: CDR1 LNHDA and CDR2 SQIVND (reference sequence). The CDR3 has 12 residues. Between the trimmed V and J ends, which lost 7 bases and 10 bases, there was a span of 16 bases. CDR3: CASTSRGSHYTF. CDR3 sequence (DNA): TGTGCCAGTACCTCTCGAGGTAGCCACTACACCTTC.

V gene TRBV6-6 combines with J gene TRBJ1-1, with a tentative D call TRBD1 (5 bases). V dropped 5 bases and J dropped 5 bases, with 12 bases sitting between them. CDR1 is MNHNY and CDR2 is SVGAGI in the germline V gene (reference sequence). This CDR3 spans 13 amino acids. The CDR3 here is CASSTLQGTEAFF. CDR3 sequence (DNA): TGTGCCAGCAGTACCCTGCAGGGTACTGAAGCTTTCTTT.

The rearrangement uses TRBV4-2 and TRBJ2-5; D is unclear. Trimming removed 5 bases at V and 4 bases at J, with 5 bases between. This CDR3 region has 11 residues. Germline V gives CDR1 LGHNA, CDR2 YNFKEQ. The CDR3 protein is CASSGLETQYF. The CDR3 region has the DNA TGTGCCAGCAGCGGCCTAGAGACCCAGTACTTC.

The V gene is TRBV27, the J gene TRBJ2-1, with 7 bases identical to TRBD2. Germline V gene data show CDR1 as MNHEY and CDR2 as SMNVEV (reference sequence). The CDR3 spans 15 residues. Unmatched junction bases numbered 5, after V lost 1 base and J lost 5 bases. CDR3: CASSLWRLADNEQFF. The CDR3 nucleotides read TGTGCCAGCAGTTTATGGAGACTAGCTGACAATGAGCAGTTCTTC.